This TCR beta chain was sequenced during a study of read filtering for tumor transcriptome and immune sequencing. In the study overall: Revised staging placed 8 patients in R-ISS I, about 17 in II, more than five in III. General observations from the study: IR-seq and RNA-seq agreed better without single-read clonotypes.

This library used approximately 370 ng RNA and molecular barcoded adaptors spanning alpha/delta and beta/gamma chains. TCRdb called the reads again in MiXCR, with one record for every CDR3 protein. The sample comprises roughly 90,000 distinct CDR3 sequences, roughly 21% of which are singletons, and over 10% rests with the top ten. This clonotype was counted at least ten times. Antigen specificity is unknown. This CDR3 has 15 residues. Germline CDR1 SEHNR, CDR2 FQNEAQ (reference sequence). Trimming shortened V by 1 base and J by 5 bases, and 11 bases separated the two germline ends. Sequences were obtained from a population of CD138-negative cells sorted from bone marrow. The J gene is TRBJ2-2, the V gene TRBV7-9; perhaps TRBD1 as D (5 bases). The clonotype comes from a donor over 35 with multiple myeloma. This CDR3 is CASSLETGKTGELFF. In DNA, the CDR3 is TGTGCCAGCAGCTTAGAAACAGGAAAGACCGGGGAGCTGTTTTTT.